The 17 T cell receptor beta chains below come from one sample, sequenced in a study of neoadjuvant anti-PD-1 for oral cavity cancer. The table came from immunoSEQ multiplex PCR; TCRdb's copy has only in-frame clones and leaves some out. The table has about 12,000 clones, 70% to 75% seen once; the top ten hold approximately 2.7%. The time point is: after neoadjuvant nivolumab, at surgical resection. Sequenced here: PBMCs, sampled after nivolumab (anti-PD-1) treatment. The receptors were gathered from a person aged 40 to 85 with oral cavity squamous cell carcinoma.

The rearrangement links TRBV5-4 to TRBJ2-5; TRBD2 aligns across 11 bases. In germline, CDR1 is SGHNT, CDR2 YYREEE (reference sequence). V trimming: 2 bases; J trimming: 4 bases; junction bases outside the gene matches: 10. The CDR3 loop spans 17 amino acids. The DNA for the CDR3 is TGTGCCAGCAGCTTCTCCGGGACTAGCGGATTATCAGAGACCCAGTACTTC. Its protein is CASSFSGTSGLSETQYF.

This clone was seen once. V and J are TRBV2 and TRBJ2-5; D may be TRBD1 (5 bases). Germline V gene data show CDR1 as SNHLY and CDR2 as FYNNEI. The CDR3 covers 13 residues. V lost 1 base and J 8 bases, leaving 11 bases between the germline ends. CDR3 DNA sequence: TGTGCCAGCAGTGAAGATGGACATTCTACCCAGTACTTC. Amino acid sequence: CASSEDGHSTQYF.

This chain connects TRBV4-1 to TRBJ2-2, with 13 nucleotides matching TRBD2. The ends lost 6 bases at V and 4 bases at J; junction bases unmatched: 5. The CDR3 has 16 residues. Germline assignment: CDR1 MGHRA and CDR2 YSYEKL. CDR3 in amino acids: CASRRGTSGATGELFF. The CDR3 nucleotides are TGCGCCAGCAGAAGGGGGACTAGCGGGGCCACCGGGGAGCTGTTTTTT.

This clone was observed a few times. This chain uses TRBV2 with TRBJ2-7; D is unclear. CDR1 SNHLY and CDR2 FYNNEI come from the germline V gene. The length of the CDR3 is 13 residues. V dropped 7 bases and J dropped 0 bases, with 10 bases sitting between them. In DNA form, the CDR3 reads TGTGCCAGCACCGCGGCCGACTCCTACGAGCAGTACTTC. Its protein is CASTAADSYEQYF.

This clone came up a few times. The rearrangement links TRBV10-3 to TRBJ2-1; 8 bases align to TRBD2. The V gene end was trimmed by 7 bases and the J gene end by 7 bases; junction bases not matched to a gene: 12. The CDR3 contains 15 residues. Looked up from germline, CDR1 is ENHRY and CDR2 is SYGVKD. CDR3 bases: TGTGCCATCAAGTCCTTCGGGACTAGAGAAAATGAGCAGTTCTTC. Translating gives CAIKSFGTRENEQFF.

This clone showed up just a few times. The chain employs TRBV28 and TRBJ2-7; 8 bases fit TRBD2. From germline, CDR1 is MDHEN and CDR2 SYDVKM. The J segment lost 2 bases and the V segment lost 7 bases, leaving 10 bases of the junction unmatched. The CDR3 is made up of 15 amino acids. This chain's CDR3 is CASITGGGRPYEQYF. In nucleotides, the CDR3 is TGTGCCAGCATCACCGGAGGCGGGAGGCCCTACGAGCAGTACTTC.

The chain couples TRBV7-8 to TRBJ2-7, with TRBD2 as a possible D gene (6 bases). The CDR3 extends over 15 amino acids. The germline V gene encodes CDR1 SGHVS and CDR2 FQNEAQ. Deletions cut 1 base from V and 0 bases from J, with 10 bases between. CDR3 bases: TGTGCCAGCAGCTTAGTGGGGGGTAGCTCCTACGAGCAGTACTTC. This translates into CASSLVGGSSYEQYF.

The V and J genes are TRBV28 and TRBJ2-2; D may correspond to TRBD1 or TRBD2 (5 bases each). The CDR3 sequence is 16 residues long. Germline loops: CDR1 MDHEN, CDR2 SYDVKM. V was clipped by 1 base and J by 0 bases, with 9 bases between them. In DNA, the CDR3 is TGTGCCAGCAGTTTATTTGGGACGGCGAACACCGGGGAGCTGTTTTTT. This sequence encodes CASSLFGTANTGELFF.

Concerning this clone itself: The junction does not match germline at one end; this may be a read error. This chain joins TRBV7-3 and TRBJ1-1, with 7 bases identical to TRBD1. This CDR3 is built from 13 residues. CDR1 and CDR2 (germline): SGHTA, FQGTGA. The CDR3 protein is CASSLTPGGVAFF. The CDR3 nucleotides read TGTGCCAGCAGCCTAACTCCAGGGGGGGTAGCTTTCTTT.

Only a few counts were recorded for this clone. The V call is TRBV7-2, the J call TRBJ2-7, with 13 bases aligning to TRBD2. CDR1 SGHTA and CDR2 FQGNSA come from the germline V gene. The CDR3 has 16 amino acids. The J segment lost 7 bases and the V segment lost 5 bases, leaving 11 bases of the junction unmatched. CDR3 sequence (DNA): TGTGCCAGCAGCCGCGGCTACCGGACTAGCGGGGGTGAGCAGTACTTC. Translated: CASSRGYRTSGGEQYF.

The chain carries TRBV30 and TRBJ2-5; D unresolved. The CDR3 sequence is 13 residues long. V was shortened by 0 bases and J by 5 bases, with 10 bases between the two germline ends. Germline values: CDR1 GTSNPN, CDR2 SVGIG (reference sequence). The CDR3 region is CAWSVKGRETQYF. CDR3 nucleotides: TGTGCCTGGAGTGTAAAGGGAAGGGAGACCCAGTACTTC.

This rearrangement joins TRBV9 to TRBJ1-1; D unclear. Looked up from germline, CDR1 is SGDLS and CDR2 is YYNGEE. Trimming took 0 bases from V and 4 from J, leaving 7 bases between them. This CDR3 comprises 13 residues. The CDR3: CASSVARGTEAFF. As DNA, the CDR3 is TGTGCCAGCAGCGTAGCTAGAGGCACTGAAGCTTTCTTT.

This clone was found a few times. The chain carries TRBV30 and TRBJ1-2, with D unresolved. Trimming cost V 0 bases and J 4 bases, with 15 bases left between them. The CDR3 is 15 residues long. Germline V gene sequence: CDR1 GTSNPN, CDR2 SVGIG (reference sequence). CDR3 bases: TGTGCCTGGAGTGTACGATCTGGGCCTCGCTATGGCTACACCTTC. It is translated as CAWSVRSGPRYGYTF.

The chain recombines TRBV5-5 with TRBJ2-7; 11 positions agree with TRBD2. The CDR3 runs 16 residues. With 4 bases clipped from V and 0 bases from J, the junction kept 6 bases outside the gene matches. Germline CDR1 is SGHKS and CDR2 is YYEKEE (reference sequence). CDR3 amino acids: CASSPPTSGSSYEQYF. The DNA of the CDR3 is TGTGCCAGCAGCCCGCCTACTAGCGGGAGCTCCTACGAGCAGTACTTC.

This clone has only one observation. The rearrangement links TRBV5-1 to TRBJ1-4; possible D gene TRBD1, 5 bases. Germline loops: CDR1 SGHRS, CDR2 YFSETQ. Trimming cost V 0 bases and J 11 bases, with 17 bases left between them. CDR3 length equals 15 residues. The CDR3 region is CASSLVLGGVPKLFF. The CDR3, as DNA: TGCGCCAGCAGCTTGGTTTTGGGGGGTGTCCCCAAACTGTTTTTT. Looking up the rest from reference TRBV5-1 and TRBJ1-4 gives the full variable domain: KAGVTQTPRYLIKTRGQQVTLSCSPISGHRSVSWYQQTPGQGLQFLFEYFSETQRNKGNFPGRFSGRQFSNSRSEMNVSTLELGDSALYLCASSLVLGGVPKLFFGSGTQLSVL.

The chain joins TRBV5-1 to TRBJ2-1, with TRBD2 matching over 12 bases. The CDR3 length is 17 residues. J gave up 0 bases and V 4 bases, and 5 bases lay outside the gene matches. In germline, CDR1 is SGHRS, CDR2 YFSETQ. The CDR3 protein is CASSAGLAGSSYNEQFF. For the CDR3, the DNA is TGCGCCAGCAGCGCTGGACTAGCGGGAAGCTCCTACAATGAGCAGTTCTTC.

The V and J genes are TRBV5-1 and TRBJ2-5; no definite D call. The CDR3 loop spans 12 amino acids. Deletions cut 0 bases from V and 5 bases from J, with 5 bases between. CDR1 is SGHRS, CDR2 YFSETQ, per germline. CDR3 region: CASSLVRETQYF. CDR3 nucleotide sequence: TGCGCCAGCAGCTTGGTTCGTGAGACCCAGTACTTC. Full variable domain (outside the CDR3, taken from reference TRBV5-1 and TRBJ2-5): KAGVTQTPRYLIKTRGQQVTLSCSPISGHRSVSWYQQTPGQGLQFLFEYFSETQRNKGNFPGRFSGRQFSNSRSEMNVSTLELGDSALYLCASSLVRETQYFGPGTRLLVL.